This entry describes one TCR beta chain. V lost 2 bases to trimming and J lost 1 base, with 12 bases between them. The germline V gene has CDR1 SGHDT and CDR2 YYEEEE. This CDR3 is built from 15 residues. This sample is part of a study of blood T cell repertoires in COVID-19. Study-wide background: From T cells, B-cell-depleted T cells, or PBMCs came the material, which was cDNA or gDNA.

Sequencing used immunoSEQ multiplex PCR; TCRdb keeps in-frame clones, though not all of them. The sample has 130,000 to 150,000 clones; around three quarters are singletons. Sequenced: peripheral blood. The TCR was taken from a man aged 60 to 75 with acute or convalescent COVID-19. The chain recombines TRBV5-6 with TRBJ1-1, with unresolved D. The CDR3 DNA is TGTGCCAGCAGCTTAGGTCGGGGATGGAACACTGAAGCTTTCTTT. It specifies CASSLGRGWNTEAFF.